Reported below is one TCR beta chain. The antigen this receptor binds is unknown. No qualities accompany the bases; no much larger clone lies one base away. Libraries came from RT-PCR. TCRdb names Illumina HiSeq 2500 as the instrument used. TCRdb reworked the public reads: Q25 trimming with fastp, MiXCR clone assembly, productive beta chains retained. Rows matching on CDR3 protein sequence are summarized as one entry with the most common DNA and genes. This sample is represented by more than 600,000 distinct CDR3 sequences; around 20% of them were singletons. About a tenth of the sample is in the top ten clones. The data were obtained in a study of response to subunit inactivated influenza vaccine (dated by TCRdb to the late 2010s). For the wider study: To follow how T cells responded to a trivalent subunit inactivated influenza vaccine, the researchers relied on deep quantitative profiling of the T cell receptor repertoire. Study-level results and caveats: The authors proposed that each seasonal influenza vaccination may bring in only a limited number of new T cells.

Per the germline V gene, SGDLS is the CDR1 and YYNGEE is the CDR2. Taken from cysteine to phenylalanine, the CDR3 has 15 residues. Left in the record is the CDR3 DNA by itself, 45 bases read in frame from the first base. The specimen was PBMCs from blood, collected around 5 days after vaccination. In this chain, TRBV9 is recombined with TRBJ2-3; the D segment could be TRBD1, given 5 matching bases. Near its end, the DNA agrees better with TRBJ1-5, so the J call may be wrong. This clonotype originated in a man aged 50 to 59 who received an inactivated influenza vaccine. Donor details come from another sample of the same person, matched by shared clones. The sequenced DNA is TGTGCCAGCAAGAAGCGGGGGACTAGCACAGATACGCAGCATTTT. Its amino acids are CASKKRGTSTDTQHF.